Below, 14 T cell receptor beta chains from the same sample are listed, as sequenced in a study of blood T cells in healthy people across ages. PCR was performed a second time for about 7 to 11 cycles using a sample-barcoded 5' primer and a J-beta primer mix. MiXCR, applied by TCRdb to the 5' RACE reads, yields one record per CDR3 protein. The sample holds 730,000 or so distinct CDR3 sequences, 40% to 45% seen once. Sequences were obtained from blood. These receptors all come from a woman aged 60 to 75 in good health.

V and J are TRBV20-1 and TRBJ1-2; 7 bases map to TRBD1. The V and J ends lost 1 base and 7 bases, in that order; junction bases with no gene match: 6. This CDR3 has 13 amino acids. From germline, CDR1 is DFQATT and CDR2 SNEGSKA (reference sequence). CDR3 region: CSARARQGSGYTF. The CDR3 coding sequence is TGCAGTGCTAGAGCACGACAGGGCTCTGGCTACACCTTC.

This chain links TRBV29-1 with TRBJ2-1, with 10 bases lining up with TRBD1. Germline CDR1 and CDR2: SQVTM and ANQGSEA. Trimming at V came to 0 bases and at J to 7 bases, leaving 12 bases not matched to a gene. The CDR3 runs 17 residues. The CDR3 region has the DNA TGCAGCGTTGAAGATAGAAAGGGGACAGGGGTCGGGAATGAGCAGTTCTTC. Amino acid sequence: CSVEDRKGTGVGNEQFF.

This clonotype was picked up a small number of times. Just one base apart from a much larger clone, this may be a read error. This rearrangement joins TRBV12-3 or TRBV12-4 to TRBJ2-5; D may correspond to TRBD1 or TRBD2 (6 bases each). This CDR3 spans 13 amino acids. Trimming shortened V by 3 bases and J by 5 bases, and 10 bases separated the two germline ends. CDR3 in DNA: TGTGCCAGCAGTTTGATAGGGGGGGAGACCCAGTACTTC. As protein: CASSLIGGETQYF.

The V gene is TRBV5-5, the J gene TRBJ1-2; weak D call: TRBD1 (5 bases). The length of the CDR3 is 14 residues. Germline V gene lookup returns CDR1 SGHKS and CDR2 YYEKEE (reference sequence). Trimming stripped 4 bases from V and 1 base from J, with 11 bases between. In nucleotides, the CDR3 is TGTGCCAGCAGCCGCGATGGGGGTAACTATGGCTACACCTTC. Translation gives CASSRDGGNYGYTF.

This clonotype was counted between two and nine times. The V call is TRBV20-1, the J call TRBJ2-4, with 7 bases aligning to TRBD2. The CDR3 length is 16 residues. V shed 6 bases, J shed 3 bases, and the junction held 14 bases outside the gene matches. Germline V CDR1 and CDR2: DFQATT, SNEGSKA (reference sequence). The CDR3 nucleotides read TGCAGTGCGAACCCTCAGCGGGAAGGGGACAAAAACATTCAGTACTTC. Translation gives CSANPQREGDKNIQYF.

The rearrangement uses TRBV5-1 and TRBJ2-1; 7 bases are shared with TRBD2. The CDR3 spans 13 residues. Losses at the gene ends were 4 bases for V and 6 bases for J; bases not matched to a gene: 4. Germline V gene sequence: CDR1 SGHRS, CDR2 YFSETQ. DNA for the CDR3: TGCGCCAGCAGCGGGAGGGACGCCAATGAGCAGTTCTTC. This encodes CASSGRDANEQFF.

This rearrangement joins TRBV12-3 or TRBV12-4 to TRBJ1-5; the match to TRBD1 covers 8 bases. This CDR3 region has 17 residues. V shed 6 bases and J 1 base; nucleotides not matched to a gene: 11. CDR3 sequence (DNA): TGTGCCAGCAGCCCCGGGACAGGTGTCTTCAGCAATCAGCCCCAGCATTTT. It translates to CASSPGTGVFSNQPQHF.

The CDR3 coding sequence is TGTGCCAGCGGGTTAGGCGATGCAACTAATGAAAAACTGTTTTTT. Its translation is CASGLGDATNEKLFF. This chain joins TRBV6-2 or TRBV6-3 and TRBJ1-4; no reliable D call. Deletions cut 8 bases from V and 0 bases from J, with 13 bases between. Germline-derived CDR1 and CDR2 are MNHEY and SVGEGT. CDR3 length: 15 residues.

A few counts support this clonotype. Given a much more abundant clone one base away, this may be a read error. The chain carries TRBV7-8 and TRBJ2-2, with a possible D match to TRBD1 (7 bases). The CDR3 extends over 16 amino acids. Per the germline V gene, CDR1 is SGHVS and CDR2 is FQNEAQ. The CDR3 here is CASSLAQGVNTGGLFF. CDR3 sequence (DNA): TGTGCCAGCAGCTTAGCCCAGGGGGTGAACACCGGGGGGCTGTTTTTT.

This clonotype was picked up one time. V usage is TRBV5-1 and J usage is TRBJ2-3; D gene ambiguous. The CDR3 has 13 amino acids. Trimming removed 4 bases from V and 6 bases from J, with 12 bases in between. The V gene's germline CDR1 is SGHRS and CDR2 YFSETQ. The CDR3 coding sequence is TGCGCCAGCAGCCAACCAACGATGGATACGCAGTATTTT. Translating it yields CASSQPTMDTQYF.

CDR3 residues: CASSPAEGAGELFF. DNA for the CDR3: TGTGCCAGCAGCCCCGCTGAAGGCGCCGGGGAGCTGTTTTTT. The chain couples TRBV6-5 to TRBJ2-2; D ambiguous. The CDR3 consists of 14 residues. V shed 6 bases and J shed 6 bases, with 14 bases lying between them. The germline gives CDR1 MNHEY, CDR2 SVGAGI.

This clonotype appeared a single time. A read error may be the cause here, since a much bigger clone is one base away. V gene TRBV29-1 combines with J gene TRBJ2-3; TRBD2 might be the D (6 bases). The V end lost 7 bases, the J end lost 1 base, and 18 bases lay between the germline ends. Germline loops: CDR1 SQVTM, CDR2 ANQGSEA. The CDR3 has 15 amino acids. CDR3 amino acids: CSASAGTHRTDTQYF. The CDR3 DNA reads TGCAGCGCATCAGCCGGGACTCACCGCACAGATACGCAGTATTTT.

The chain joins TRBV12-3 or TRBV12-4 to TRBJ1-5; D is ambiguous. This CDR3 has 16 residues. Trimming shortened V by 4 bases and J by 1 base, and 14 bases separated the two germline ends. DNA of the CDR3: TGTGCCAGCAGTTACGACGCGATGGGAAGCAATCAGCCCCAGCATTTT. Its protein is CASSYDAMGSNQPQHF.

This clonotype was recorded a few times. The chain couples TRBV11-2 to TRBJ2-7, with 10 bases matching TRBD1. The CDR3 consists of 16 residues. Germline V gene lookup returns CDR1 SGHAT and CDR2 FQNNGV. V lost 5 bases and J lost 4; bases outside the gene matches: 11. CDR3 nucleotide sequence: TGTGCCAGCAGCGGGCCGGGGACAGGGGAAGCGTACGAGCAGTACTTC. Translated, it gives CASSGPGTGEAYEQYF.